This T cell receptor (beta chain) was captured by sequencing in a study of cytomegalovirus exposure and HLA in healthy donors. Using immunoSEQ multiplex PCR, the repertoire was profiled, and TCRdb retains in-frame clones only, with some absent. The sample includes about 240,000 clones, approximately 83% of them seen just once. The donors were members of the roughly 120-subject validation cohort (separate from the approximately 650-subject first cohort). A note on this clone: Its cognate antigen is unknown.

The study, taken as a whole, reports: Overall, approximately 150 TCR beta chains were annotated as cytomegalovirus-associated. Clusters of TCRs from the first cohort tended to co-occur in the 120 validation repertoires (as a later analysis found). There were a few CMV-associated chains whose specificity for CMV antigens was confirmed in vitro.

J was trimmed by 6 bases and V by 0 bases; bases with no gene match: 12. The germline CDR1 and CDR2 sequences are MNHEY and SMNVEV (reference sequence). The CDR3 has 17 residues. Sequencing input: PBMCs. V usage is TRBV27 and J usage is TRBJ2-5; 8 nucleotides line up with TRBD2. The source of this sequence is a woman under 40 in good health and CMV-seropositive. The CDR3, as DNA: TGTGCCAGCAGTTTATCCGAGACGGGAGGGCCGAGGAAGACCCAGTACTTC. Encoded protein: CASSLSETGGPRKTQYF.